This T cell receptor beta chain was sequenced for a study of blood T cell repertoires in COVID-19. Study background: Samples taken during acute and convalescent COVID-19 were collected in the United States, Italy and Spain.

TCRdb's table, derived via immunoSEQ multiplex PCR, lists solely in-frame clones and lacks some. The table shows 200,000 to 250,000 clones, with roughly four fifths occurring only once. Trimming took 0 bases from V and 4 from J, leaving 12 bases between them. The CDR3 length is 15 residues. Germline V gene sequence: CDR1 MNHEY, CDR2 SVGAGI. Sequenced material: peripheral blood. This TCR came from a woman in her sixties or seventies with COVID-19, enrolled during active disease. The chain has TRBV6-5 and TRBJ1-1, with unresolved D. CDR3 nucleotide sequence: TGTGCCAGCAGTTACTCGAGAGGCGTCAGCACTGAAGCTTTCTTT. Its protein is CASSYSRGVSTEAFF.